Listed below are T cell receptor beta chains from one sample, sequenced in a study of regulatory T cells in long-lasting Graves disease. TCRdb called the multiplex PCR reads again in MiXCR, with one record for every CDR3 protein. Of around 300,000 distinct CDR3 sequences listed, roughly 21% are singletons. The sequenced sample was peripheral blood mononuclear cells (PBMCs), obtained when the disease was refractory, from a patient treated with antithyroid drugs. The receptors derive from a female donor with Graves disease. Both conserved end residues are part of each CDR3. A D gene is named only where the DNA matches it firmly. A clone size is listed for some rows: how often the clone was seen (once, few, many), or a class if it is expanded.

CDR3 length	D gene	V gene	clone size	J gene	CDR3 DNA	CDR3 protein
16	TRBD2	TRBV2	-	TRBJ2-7	TGTGCCAGCAGTGACTTGGGTCGGGAGGGTGCCTACGAGCAGTACTTC	CASSDLGREGAYEQYF
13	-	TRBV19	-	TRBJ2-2	TGTGCAGTGGGACGACTGAACACCGGGGAGCTGTTTTTT	CAVGRLNTGELFF
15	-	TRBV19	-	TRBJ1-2	TGTGCCAGTAGTATAATCCCGACAGGCTCGGGTGGCTACACCTTC	CASSIIPTGSGGYTF
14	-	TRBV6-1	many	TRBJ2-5	TGTGCCAGCAGTAAAAGGGGTCATCGGGAGACCCAGTACTTC	CASSKRGHRETQYF
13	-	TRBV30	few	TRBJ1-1	TGTGCCTGGAGTGTACTCGCGTTCGCTGAAGCTTTCTTT	CAWSVLAFAEAFF
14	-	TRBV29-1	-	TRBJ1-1	TGCAGCGTTGTTAGCTGGGGAGACTACACTGAAGCTTTCTTT	CSVVSWGDYTEAFF
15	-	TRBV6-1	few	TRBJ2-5	TGTGCCAGCAGTGAGGAGGGGCGGGTCCAAGAGACCCAGTACTTC	CASSEEGRVQETQYF
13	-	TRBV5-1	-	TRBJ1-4	TGCGCCAGCAGCTTGGATGTTGGGGAAAAACTGTTTTTT	CASSLDVGEKLFF
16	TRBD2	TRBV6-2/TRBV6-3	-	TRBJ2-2	TGTGCCAGCAGTTCGAGACTAGCGGGAGACACCGGGGAGCTGTTTTTT	CASSSRLAGDTGELFF
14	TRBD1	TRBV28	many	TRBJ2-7	TGTGCCAGCAGTCCTGGGACAGGGCCCTACGAGCAGTACTTC	CASSPGTGPYEQYF
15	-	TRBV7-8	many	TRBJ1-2	TGTGCCAGCAGCTTAACCTGGCGGAGCCTCTATGGCTACACCTTC	CASSLTWRSLYGYTF
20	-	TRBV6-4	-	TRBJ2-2	TGTGCCAGCAGTTATTCCCTCGTCGGACTTCCAACTGTGGACACCGGGGAGCTGTTTTTT	CASSYSLVGLPTVDTGELFF
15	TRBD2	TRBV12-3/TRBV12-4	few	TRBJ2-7	TGTGCCAGCAGTTACCCTAGCGGGGAGTTCTACGAGCAGTACTTC	CASSYPSGEFYEQYF
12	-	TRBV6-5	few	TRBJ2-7	TGTGCCAGCAGTTACTTCGCCGGGGAGCAGTACTTC	CASSYFAGEQYF
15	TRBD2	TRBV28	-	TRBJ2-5	TGTGCCAGCAGTTCTCGACTAGCGGCAAGGGAGACCCAGTACTTC	CASSSRLAARETQYF
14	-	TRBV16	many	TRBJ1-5	TGTGCCAGCAGCCAAATGGGCGCGGATCAGCCCCAGCATTTT	CASSQMGADQPQHF
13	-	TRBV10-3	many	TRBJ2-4	TGTGCCATCAGTGACCGGGGGACCAACATTCAGTACTTC	CAISDRGTNIQYF
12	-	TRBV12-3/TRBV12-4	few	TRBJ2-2	TGTGCCAACGGAAAGGGCGCCGGGGAGCTGTTTTTT	CANGKGAGELFF
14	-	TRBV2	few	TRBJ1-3	TGTGCCAGCAGCCAAACCTCACCCGGAAACACCATATATTTT	CASSQTSPGNTIYF
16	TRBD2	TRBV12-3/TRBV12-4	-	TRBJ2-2	TGTGCCAGCAGCGTAGTAGCGGGTACGAACACCGGGGAGCTGTTTTTT	CASSVVAGTNTGELFF
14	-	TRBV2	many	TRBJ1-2	TGTGCCAGCAGTGGAACAGCCACTTTCTATGGCTACACCTTC	CASSGTATFYGYTF
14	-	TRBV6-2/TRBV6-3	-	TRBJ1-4	TGTGCCAGCAGTTACCGACAGGCTAATGAAAAACTGTTTTTT	CASSYRQANEKLFF
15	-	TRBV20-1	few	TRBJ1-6	TGCAGTGCCAGGCCCCAGGGTAGTGGTAATTCACCCCTCCACTTT	CSARPQGSGNSPLHF
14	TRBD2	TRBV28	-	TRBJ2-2	TGTGCCAGCACCACGGGAGGGAGCACCGGGGAGCTGTTTTTT	CASTTGGSTGELFF
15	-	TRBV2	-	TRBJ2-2	TGTGCCAGCAGTGATCGGGACCGAGCGACCGGGGAGCTGTTTTTT	CASSDRDRATGELFF
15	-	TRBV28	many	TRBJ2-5	TGTGCCAGCAGAAACACTCACAGGGCTTGGGAGACCCAGTACTTC	CASRNTHRAWETQYF
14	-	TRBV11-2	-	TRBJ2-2	TGTGCCAGCAGCCCTAGGGAAGACACCGGGGAGCTGTTTTTT	CASSPREDTGELFF
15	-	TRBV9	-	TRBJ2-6	TGTGCCAGCAGCGTAGACATCTCTGGGGCCAACGTCCTGACTTTC	CASSVDISGANVLTF
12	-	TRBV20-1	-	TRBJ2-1	TGCAGTGCTAGACGGGTGGGCAATGAGCAGTTCTTC	CSARRVGNEQFF
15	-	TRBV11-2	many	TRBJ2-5	TGTGCCAGCAGCTTAGATGCGGCCGCCCAAGAGACCCAGTACTTC	CASSLDAAAQETQYF
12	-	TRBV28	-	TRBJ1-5	TGTGCCAGCAGTTTATTCTCACAGCCCCAGCATTTT	CASSLFSQPQHF
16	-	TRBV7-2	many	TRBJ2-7	TGTGCCAGCAGCTTAAGCTCGGGTGGAAGCTCCTACGAGCAGTACTTC	CASSLSSGGSSYEQYF
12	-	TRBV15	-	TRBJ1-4	TGTGCCACCAGCAGACCCCATGAAAAACTGTTTTTT	CATSRPHEKLFF
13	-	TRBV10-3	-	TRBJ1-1	TGTGCCATCAGTGATCCCCCAAGCACTGAAGCTTTCTTT	CAISDPPSTEAFF
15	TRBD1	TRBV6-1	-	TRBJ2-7	TGTGCCAGCAGTAGGACAGGGAAGGGGTCCTACGAGCAGTACTTC	CASSRTGKGSYEQYF
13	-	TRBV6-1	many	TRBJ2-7	TGTGCCAGCAGGATGGAGGGTTGGTACGAGCAGTACTTC	CASRMEGWYEQYF
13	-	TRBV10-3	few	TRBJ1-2	TGTGCCATAACCGACCACGAAGGGGATGGCTACACCTTC	CAITDHEGDGYTF
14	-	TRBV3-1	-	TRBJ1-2	TGTGCCAGCAGCCAACCGGGACAAGCCTATGGCTACACCTTC	CASSQPGQAYGYTF
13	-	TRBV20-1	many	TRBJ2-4	TGCAGTGCTAGAGGGCCAGGCAAAAACATTCAGTACTTC	CSARGPGKNIQYF
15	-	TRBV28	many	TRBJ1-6	TGTGCCAGCAGCCCAACGTCCCCTGGTAATTCACCCCTCCACTTT	CASSPTSPGNSPLHF
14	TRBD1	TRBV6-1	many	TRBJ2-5	TGTGCCAGCAGCTGGACAGGGGGCAGAGAGACCCAGTACTTC	CASSWTGGRETQYF
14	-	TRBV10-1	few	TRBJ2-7	TGCGCCAGCAGTGCCGGGACCGCTGCCTACGAGCAGTACTTC	CASSAGTAAYEQYF
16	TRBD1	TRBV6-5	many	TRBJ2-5	TGTGCCAGCAGTTACTCGCCCGGGACAGGCCGTTGGACCCAGTACTTC	CASSYSPGTGRWTQYF
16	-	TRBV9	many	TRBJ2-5	TGTGCCAGCAGCGTAGGAGTCGGGGTGGGTCAAGAGACCCAGTACTTC	CASSVGVGVGQETQYF
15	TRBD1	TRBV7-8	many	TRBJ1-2	TGTGCCAGCAGCCCAACAGGGGAGTGGAACTATGGCTACACCTTC	CASSPTGEWNYGYTF
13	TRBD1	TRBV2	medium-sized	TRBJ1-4	TGTGCCAGTCGTACAGGGGGCTATGAAAAACTGTTTTTT	CASRTGGYEKLFF
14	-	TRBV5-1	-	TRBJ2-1	TGCGCCAGCAGCGCCGAGACAGCCTACAATGAGCAGTTCTTC	CASSAETAYNEQFF
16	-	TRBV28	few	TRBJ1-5	TGTGCCAGCAGTTCACGGGTCTGGTATAGCAATCAGCCCCAGCATTTT	CASSSRVWYSNQPQHF
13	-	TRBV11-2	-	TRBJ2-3	TGTGCCAGCAGCTCCCGGGACACAGATACGCAGTATTTT	CASSSRDTDTQYF
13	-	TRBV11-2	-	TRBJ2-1	TGTGCCAGCAGCTTAGAACGGGGAGGCGAGCAGTTCTTC	CASSLERGGEQFF
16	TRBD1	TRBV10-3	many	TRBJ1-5	TGTGCCATCAGTGACCAGGACAGGGGAGGAGGTCAGCCCCAGCATTTT	CAISDQDRGGGQPQHF
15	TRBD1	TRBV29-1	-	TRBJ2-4	TGCAGCGTCCAATATTACGACAGGGGGCCGGACATTCAGTACTTC	CSVQYYDRGPDIQYF